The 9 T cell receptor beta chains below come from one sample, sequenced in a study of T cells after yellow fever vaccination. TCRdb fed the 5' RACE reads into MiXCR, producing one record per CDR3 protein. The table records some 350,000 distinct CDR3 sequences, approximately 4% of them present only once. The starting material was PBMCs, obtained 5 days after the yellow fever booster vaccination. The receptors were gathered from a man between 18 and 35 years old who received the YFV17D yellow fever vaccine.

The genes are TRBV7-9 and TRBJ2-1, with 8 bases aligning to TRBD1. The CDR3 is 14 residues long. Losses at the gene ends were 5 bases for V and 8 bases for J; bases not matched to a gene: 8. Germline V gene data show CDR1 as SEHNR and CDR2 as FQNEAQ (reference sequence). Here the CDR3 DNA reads TGTGCCAGCAGCGCGACAGGGGTGCGGGATGAGCAGTTCTTC. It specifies CASSATGVRDEQFF. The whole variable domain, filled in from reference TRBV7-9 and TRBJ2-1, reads DTGVSQNPRHKITKRGQNVTFRCDPISEHNRLYWYRQTLGQGPEFLTYFQNEAQLEKSRLLSDRFSAERPKGSFSTLEIQRTEQGDSAMYLCASSATGVRDEQFFGPGTRLTVL.

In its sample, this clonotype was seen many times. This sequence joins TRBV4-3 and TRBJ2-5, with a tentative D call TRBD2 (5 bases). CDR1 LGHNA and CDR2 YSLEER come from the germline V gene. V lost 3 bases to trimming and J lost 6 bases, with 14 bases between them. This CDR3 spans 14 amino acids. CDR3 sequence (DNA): TGCGCCAGCAGCCATGCCGGGCTCGGGAAGACCCAGTACTTC. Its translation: CASSHAGLGKTQYF.

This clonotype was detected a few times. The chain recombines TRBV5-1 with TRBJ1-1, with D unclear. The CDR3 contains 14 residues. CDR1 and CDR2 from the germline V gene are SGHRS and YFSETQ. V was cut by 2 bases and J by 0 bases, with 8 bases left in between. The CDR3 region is CASSLSAMNTEAFF. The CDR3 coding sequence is TGCGCCAGCAGCTTATCAGCGATGAACACTGAAGCTTTCTTT.

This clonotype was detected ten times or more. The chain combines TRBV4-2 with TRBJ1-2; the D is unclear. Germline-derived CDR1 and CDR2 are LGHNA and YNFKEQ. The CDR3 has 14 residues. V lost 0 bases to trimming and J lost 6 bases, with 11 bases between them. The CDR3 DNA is TGTGCCAGCAGCCAAGATCCGGGGATTAATGGCTACACCTTC. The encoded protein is CASSQDPGINGYTF.

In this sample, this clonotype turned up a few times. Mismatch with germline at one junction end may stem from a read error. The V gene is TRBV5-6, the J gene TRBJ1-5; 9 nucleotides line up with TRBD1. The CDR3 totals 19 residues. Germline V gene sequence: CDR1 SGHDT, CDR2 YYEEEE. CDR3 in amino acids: CASSSSSGTGTWRNQPQHF. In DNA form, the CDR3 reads TGTGCCAGCAGCTCAAGCTCCGGGACAGGGACGTGGCGCAACCAGCCCCAGCATTTT.

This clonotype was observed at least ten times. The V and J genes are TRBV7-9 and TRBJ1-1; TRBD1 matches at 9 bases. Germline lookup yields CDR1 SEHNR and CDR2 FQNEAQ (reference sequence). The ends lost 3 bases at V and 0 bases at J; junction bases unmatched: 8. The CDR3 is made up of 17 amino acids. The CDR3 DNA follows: TGTGCCAGCAGCTTTCCGGGACAGGGATTCCTGAACACTGAAGCTTTCTTT. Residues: CASSFPGQGFLNTEAFF.

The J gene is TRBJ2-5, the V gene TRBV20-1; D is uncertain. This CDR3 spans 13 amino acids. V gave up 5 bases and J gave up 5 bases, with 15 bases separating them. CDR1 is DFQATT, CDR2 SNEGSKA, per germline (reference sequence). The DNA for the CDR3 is TGCAGTGCTGTACCTAGAGGCCAGGAGACCCAGTACTTC. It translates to CSAVPRGQETQYF.

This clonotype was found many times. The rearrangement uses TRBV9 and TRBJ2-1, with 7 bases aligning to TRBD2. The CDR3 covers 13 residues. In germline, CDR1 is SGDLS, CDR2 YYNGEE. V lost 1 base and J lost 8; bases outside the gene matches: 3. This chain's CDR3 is CASSVTSADEQFF. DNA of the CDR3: TGTGCCAGCAGCGTAACTAGCGCTGATGAGCAGTTCTTC.

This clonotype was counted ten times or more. The CDR3 nucleotides read TGTGCCAGCATTTCCAGGGAAAGCTCCTACGAGCAGTACTTC. Its protein is CASISRESSYEQYF. The J gene is TRBJ2-7, the V gene TRBV7-6; tentatively, D is TRBD1 (5 bases). V dropped 7 bases and J dropped 0 bases, with 13 bases sitting between them. This CDR3 is built from 14 residues. Per germline, CDR1 SGHVS and CDR2 FNYEAQ. Complete variable domain (other parts from reference TRBV7-6 and TRBJ2-7): GAGVSQSPRYKVTKRGQDVALRCDPISGHVSLYWYRQALGQGPEFLTYFNYEAQQDKSGLPNDRFSAERPEGSISTLTIQRTEQRDSAMYRCASISRESSYEQYFGPGTRLTVT.